This TCR beta chain was retrieved from a study of T cell changes during pregnancy in multiple sclerosis. Here immunoSEQ multiplex PCR was the method, and the copy in TCRdb shows in-frame clones only, minus some. In the table there are approximately 80,000 clones, just under 95% of which are singletons. In its sample, this clone was seen a few times. CDR3 length: 12 residues. Germline lookup yields CDR1 SGDLS and CDR2 YYNGEE. J gave up 11 bases and V 0 bases, and 4 bases lay outside the gene matches. The source is a female donor in good health, enrolled as a control in a pregnancy study. The chain is built from TRBV9 and TRBJ1-1, with 7 bases lining up with TRBD1. Sample: peripheral blood, taken in the second trimester of pregnancy. The CDR3 loop reads CASSVEGRGAFF. CDR3 nucleotide sequence: TGTGCCAGCAGCGTAGAGGGCAGGGGGGCTTTCTTT.